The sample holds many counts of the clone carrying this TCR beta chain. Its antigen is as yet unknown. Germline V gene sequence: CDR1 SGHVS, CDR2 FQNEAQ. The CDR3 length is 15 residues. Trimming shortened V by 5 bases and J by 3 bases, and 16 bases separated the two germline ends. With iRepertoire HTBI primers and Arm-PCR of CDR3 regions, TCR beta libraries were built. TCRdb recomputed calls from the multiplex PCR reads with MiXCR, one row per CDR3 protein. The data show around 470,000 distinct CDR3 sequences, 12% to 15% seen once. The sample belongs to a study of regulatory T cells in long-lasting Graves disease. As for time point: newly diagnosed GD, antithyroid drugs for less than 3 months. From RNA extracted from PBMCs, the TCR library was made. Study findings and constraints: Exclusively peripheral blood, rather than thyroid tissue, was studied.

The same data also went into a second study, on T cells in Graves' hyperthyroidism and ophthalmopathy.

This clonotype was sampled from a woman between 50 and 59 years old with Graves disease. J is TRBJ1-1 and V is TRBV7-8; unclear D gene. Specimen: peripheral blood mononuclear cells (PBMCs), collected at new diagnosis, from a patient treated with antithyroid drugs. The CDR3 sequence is CASSPGPLPDTEAFF. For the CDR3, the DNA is TGTGCCAGCAGCCCTGGGCCCCTACCCGACACTGAAGCTTTCTTT. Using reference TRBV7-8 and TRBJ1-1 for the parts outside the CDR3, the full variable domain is GAGVSQSPRYKVAKRGQDVALRCDPISGHVSLFWYQQALGQGPEFLTYFQNEAQLDKSGLPSDRFFAERPEGSVSTLKIQRTQQEDSAVYLCASSPGPLPDTEAFFGQGTRLTVV.